This T cell receptor (beta chain) was found in a study of T cells of healthy individuals. Germline CDR1 and CDR2: GTSNPN and SVGIG (reference sequence). With 4 bases removed from V and 8 bases from J, the gap between germline ends came to 23 bases. This CDR3 has 16 amino acids. This clonotype was counted between two and nine times. TCRdb re-analysed the 5' RACE reads in MiXCR, keeping a single row per CDR3 protein. Here the sample spans 50,000 to 55,000 distinct CDR3 sequences, roughly 14% being singletons. The chain recombines TRBV30 with TRBJ1-4; perhaps TRBD1 as D (5 bases). This TCR came from a human donor in good health. The CDR3 DNA reads as TGTGCCTGGAAACATCTTCCCGGAGCCAGGGAGGAAAAACTGTTTTTT. This codes for CAWKHLPGAREEKLFF.